This T cell receptor beta chain was retrieved from a study of blood T cells in healthy people across ages. Through a sample-barcoded 5' primer and a J-beta primer mix, a second PCR was run for roughly 6 to 11 cycles. TCRdb used MiXCR to reprocess the 5' RACE reads, holding one entry per CDR3 protein. Counted here are 800,000 to 1,000,000 distinct CDR3 sequences, about 48% occurring once; the ten biggest clones make up 13%. Broader study findings: Older individuals had lower TCR beta diversity per million T cells (the decline was roughly linear). Any conclusive comparison of naive versus antigen-experienced cells was prevented by using unsorted PBMCs.

In this sample, this clonotype turned up a few times. Its antigen is currently unknown. Germline V gene data show CDR1 as DFQATT and CDR2 as SNEGSKA (reference sequence). V shed 5 bases and J 8 bases; nucleotides not matched to a gene: 9. This CDR3 is 13 amino acids long. Donors were systemically healthy Caucasian individuals from Russia aged about 6 to 95 years. Each sample yielded at least 6 million isolated PBMCs. The clonotype was recovered from a man in his thirties or forties in good health. The rearrangement joins TRBV20-1 to TRBJ1-2, with 9 bases lining up with TRBD1. The sequencing sample was made of blood. As DNA, the CDR3 is TGCAGTGCTGTTCCCGGGACAGGGCACGGCTACACCTTC. Translating gives CSAVPGTGHGYTF.